The 7 T cell receptor beta chains below were found in one sample sequenced in a study of human T cells and chemical hapten exposure. Time point defined: pre-sensitization, week 0. Treatment meaning: therapeutic diphenylcyclopropenone sensitization with weekly scalp DPC. MiXCR, applied by TCRdb to the RACE reads, yields one record per CDR3 protein. The repertoire holds about 51,000 distinct CDR3 sequences, 9.4% seen once, with 14% in the top ten. The sequencing here drew on whole blood, taken in connection with sensitization to the hapten diphenylcyclopropenone (DPC). Receptor source: a woman aged 35 to 49 with alopecia areata. Some clones in this sample may be carry-over from other donors' samples.

The chain uses TRBV3-1 and TRBJ2-7, with no clear D. The germline V gene has CDR1 LGHDT and CDR2 YNNKEL (reference sequence). This CDR3 has 12 residues. V lost 3 bases to trimming and J lost 6 bases, with 9 bases between them. For the CDR3, the DNA is TGTGCCAGCAGCCACGAGACCGTCGAGCAGTACTTC. Translation: CASSHETVEQYF.

Concerning this clonotype itself: Being one base from a much bigger clone, this may be a read error. The genes are TRBV11-2 and TRBJ2-7; D perhaps matches TRBD2 (5 bases). The germline V and J ends were trimmed by 4 bases and 2 bases, with 12 bases remaining between them. This CDR3 contains 14 residues. Germline CDR1 reads SGHAT; CDR2 reads FQNNGV. In DNA form, the CDR3 reads TGTGCCAGCAGCTCCGGGATAGAGCCCTACGAGCAGTACTTC. It is translated as CASSSGIEPYEQYF.

The chain is built from TRBV5-6 and TRBJ1-5, with 9 bases aligning to TRBD1. This CDR3 is built from 17 residues. V shed 4 bases, J shed 0 bases, and the junction held 8 bases outside the gene matches. Germline-derived CDR1 and CDR2 are SGHDT and YYEEEE. The CDR3 DNA follows: TGTGCCAGCAGCCTGTGGGACAGGGAATATAGCAATCAGCCCCAGCATTTT. Protein sequence: CASSLWDREYSNQPQHF.

This clonotype was seen ten or more times. The chain recombines TRBV3-1 with TRBJ1-6, with D uncertain. The germline V gene encodes CDR1 LGHDT and CDR2 YNNKEL (reference sequence). This CDR3 comprises 16 residues. The V gene lost 3 bases and the J gene lost 8 bases, with 17 bases spanning the gap. As DNA, the CDR3 is TGTGCCAGCAGCCAGCAGTGGCCCCCCGGTTATTCACCCCTCCACTTT. This codes for CASSQQWPPGYSPLHF.

V is TRBV27 and J is TRBJ1-5; D unclear. The CDR3 spans 14 residues. Germline V CDR1 and CDR2: MNHEY, SMNVEV (reference sequence). The V end lost 0 bases, the J end lost 3 bases, and 6 bases lay between the germline ends. The DNA for the CDR3 is TGTGCCAGCAGTTTATCAGGCACCAATCAGCCCCAGCATTTT. It encodes CASSLSGTNQPQHF.

This clonotype was detected ten times or more. The CDR3 DNA follows: TGCAGTCCAATGGGAGTAGGGGAGTTATTTACTGAAGCTTTCTTT. This sequence encodes CSPMGVGELFTEAFF. V gene TRBV20-1 combines with J gene TRBJ1-1, with D perhaps matching TRBD1 (5 bases). Per the germline V gene, CDR1 is DFQATT and CDR2 is SNEGSKA (reference sequence). This CDR3 comprises 15 residues. V was pared by 8 bases and J by 5 bases, with 24 bases between.

J is TRBJ2-7 and V is TRBV3-1; the D gene is possibly TRBD2 (5 bases). Germline-derived CDR1 and CDR2 are LGHDT and YNNKEL (reference sequence). The CDR3 consists of 14 residues. V was clipped by 6 bases and J by 2 bases, with 14 bases between them. The CDR3 DNA reads TGTGCCAGCAGGAGGAGCCCCGGGACCTACGAGCAGTACTTC. Translated: CASRRSPGTYEQYF.